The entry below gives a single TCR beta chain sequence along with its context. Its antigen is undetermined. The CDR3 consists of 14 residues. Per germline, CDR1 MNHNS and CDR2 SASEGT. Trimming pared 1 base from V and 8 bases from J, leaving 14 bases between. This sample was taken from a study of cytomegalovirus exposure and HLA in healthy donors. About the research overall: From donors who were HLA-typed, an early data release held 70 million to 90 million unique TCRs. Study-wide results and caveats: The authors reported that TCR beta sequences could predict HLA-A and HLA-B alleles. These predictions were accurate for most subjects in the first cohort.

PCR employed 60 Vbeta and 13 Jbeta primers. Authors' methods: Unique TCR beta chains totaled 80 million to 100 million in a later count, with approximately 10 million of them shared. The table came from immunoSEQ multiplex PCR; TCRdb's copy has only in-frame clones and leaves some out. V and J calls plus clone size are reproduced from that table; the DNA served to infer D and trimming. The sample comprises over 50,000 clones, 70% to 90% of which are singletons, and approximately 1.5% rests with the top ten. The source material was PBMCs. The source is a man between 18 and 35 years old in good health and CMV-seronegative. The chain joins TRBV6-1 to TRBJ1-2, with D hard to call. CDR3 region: CASSEVEGRWGYTF. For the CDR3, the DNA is TGTGCCAGCAGTGAAGTCGAAGGCAGGTGGGGCTACACCTTC.